What follows describes a single T cell receptor (beta chain). Per germline, CDR1 MNHEY and CDR2 SMNVEV (reference sequence). This CDR3 spans 14 amino acids. V was trimmed by 6 bases and J by 8 bases, leaving 17 bases between them. The sample belongs to a study of technical replicates of blood from several donors. Sequencing used immunoSEQ multiplex PCR; TCRdb keeps in-frame clones, though not all of them. The data show tens of thousands of clones, 85% to 95% seen once. The TCR was taken from a human donor in good health. J is TRBJ2-1 and V is TRBV27; D gene unclear. Sequencing was carried out using T cells isolated from PBMCs. The CDR3 reads CASSLSVNEDEQFF. DNA of the CDR3: TGTGCCAGCAGCCTTTCGGTTAATGAGGATGAGCAGTTCTTC.